The 8 T cell receptor beta chains below all came from one sample that was sequenced in a study of OX40 agonist ivuxolimab in advanced cancers. Sequencing was performed with immunoSEQ multiplex PCR; in TCRdb, only in-frame clones are kept and a portion is missing. The sample holds fewer than 85,000 clones, around 83% seen once. This specimen was CD4+ or CD8+ T cells sorted from blood, taken in a trial of the OX40 agonist ivuxolimab. The source of these receptors is an adult with an advanced solid tumor such as melanoma, head and neck, liver or kidney cancer.

This clone has only one observation. V gene TRBV5-1 combines with J gene TRBJ1-2; TRBD1 matches at 8 bases. CDR1 and CDR2 (germline): SGHRS, YFSETQ. This CDR3 comprises 15 residues. After removal of 5 bases from V and 4 bases from J, the junction contained 10 bases not matched to a gene. As DNA, the CDR3 is TGCGCCAGCAGAAAACAGGGGGACCTTAGCTATGGCTACACCTTC. Translating it yields CASRKQGDLSYGYTF.

The V gene is TRBV2, the J gene TRBJ2-3, with TRBD2 matching over 14 bases. The V and J ends lost 9 bases and 1 base, in that order; junction bases with no gene match: 15. This CDR3 has 19 amino acids. Germline CDR1 SNHLY, CDR2 FYNNEI. As DNA, the CDR3 is TGTGCCAGTCTCCTCCCGGGACTAGCGGGAGAGTATGGCACAGATACGCAGTATTTT. Translating gives CASLLPGLAGEYGTDTQYF. Full variable domain (missing parts from reference TRBV2 and TRBJ2-3): EPEVTQTPSHQVTQMGQEVILRCVPISNHLYFYWYRQILGQKVEFLVSFYNNEISEKSEIFDDQFSVERPDGSNFTLKIRSTKLEDSAMYFCASLLPGLAGEYGTDTQYFGPGTRLTVL.

The rearrangement joins TRBV7-2 to TRBJ1-1; 8 nucleotides agree with TRBD1. The germline V gene has CDR1 SGHTA and CDR2 FQGNSA. This CDR3 is 15 amino acids long. V was pared by 5 bases and J by 4 bases, with 9 bases of the junction left unmatched. The CDR3 is CASSLRGQGFTEAFF. The CDR3 DNA reads as TGTGCCAGCAGCCTCCGAGGACAGGGTTTCACTGAAGCTTTCTTT.

This chain joins TRBV5-4 and TRBJ2-5; D is tentatively TRBD1 or TRBD2 (5 bases each). Trimming stripped 1 base from V and 8 bases from J, with 15 bases between. This CDR3 contains 14 residues. Germline lookup yields CDR1 SGHNT and CDR2 YYREEE (reference sequence). The CDR3 is CASSLTRGRGTQYF. DNA for the CDR3: TGTGCCAGCAGCTTGACACGGGGACGTGGCACCCAGTACTTC.

The chain is built from TRBV5-4 and TRBJ2-7, with 8 positions matching TRBD1. CDR1 is SGHNT, CDR2 YYREEE, per germline (reference sequence). CDR3 length equals 13 residues. Trimming at V came to 3 bases and at J to 6 bases, leaving 5 bases not matched to a gene. Here the CDR3 reads CASSSRTGREQYF. The CDR3 bases are TGTGCCAGCAGCTCAAGGACAGGGCGCGAGCAGTACTTC.

The chain recombines TRBV28 with TRBJ2-1, with a tentative D call TRBD1 (5 bases). The germline V gene encodes CDR1 MDHEN and CDR2 SYDVKM. V lost 4 bases and J 2 bases, leaving 15 bases between the germline ends. This CDR3 is built from 16 residues. The CDR3, as DNA: TGTGCCAGCAGTTCGCAAGACAGTCGCGCCTACAATGAGCAGTTCTTC. Translation: CASSSQDSRAYNEQFF.

The chain has TRBV12-5 and TRBJ2-2; 9 nucleotides agree with TRBD1. Germline CDR1 reads LGHNT; CDR2 reads FRNRAP. J gave up 3 bases and V 3 bases, and 2 bases lay outside the gene matches. The CDR3 covers 15 residues. Here the CDR3 DNA reads TGTGCTAGTGGTTTTGACAGGGGGGACACCGGGGAGCTGTTTTTT. This translates into CASGFDRGDTGELFF.

In DNA form, the CDR3 reads TGTGCCAGCAGCTTCGGGGGGCAAGAGACCCAGTACTTC. As protein: CASSFGGQETQYF. The chain couples TRBV7-9 to TRBJ2-5; 7 nucleotides agree with TRBD2. The CDR3 is 13 residues long. The V gene's germline CDR1 is SEHNR and CDR2 FQNEAQ (reference sequence). V lost 3 bases and J lost 2; bases outside the gene matches: 0.